The entry below describes one T cell receptor beta chain. What it binds is not known. The germline CDR1 and CDR2 sequences are MDHEN and SYDVKM. Trimming took 5 bases from V and 5 from J, leaving 16 bases between them. The CDR3 consists of 15 residues. These data are taken from a study of cytomegalovirus exposure and HLA in healthy donors. Study results and limitations: The study assumed roughly uniform donor sequencing depth for presence/absence analyses.

The PCR made use of 60 Vbeta and 13 Jbeta primers. Source study methods: A follow-up analysis tallied tens of millions of unique TCR beta chains, roughly 11 million shared. Produced via immunoSEQ multiplex PCR; TCRdb's table is partial and in-frame only. For V, J and clone size, that table is used; D and trimming come from the DNA. The data hold 75,000 to 100,000 clones, with around 77% observed a single time. J is TRBJ2-1 and V is TRBV28, with D perhaps TRBD2 (6 bases). The sequencing input was PBMCs. The TCR was taken from a middle-aged man in good health and CMV-seronegative. CDR3 protein: CASSRLTGLNNEQFF. CDR3 DNA sequence: TGTGCCAGCAGTCGTCTAACGGGACTTAACAATGAGCAGTTCTTC.